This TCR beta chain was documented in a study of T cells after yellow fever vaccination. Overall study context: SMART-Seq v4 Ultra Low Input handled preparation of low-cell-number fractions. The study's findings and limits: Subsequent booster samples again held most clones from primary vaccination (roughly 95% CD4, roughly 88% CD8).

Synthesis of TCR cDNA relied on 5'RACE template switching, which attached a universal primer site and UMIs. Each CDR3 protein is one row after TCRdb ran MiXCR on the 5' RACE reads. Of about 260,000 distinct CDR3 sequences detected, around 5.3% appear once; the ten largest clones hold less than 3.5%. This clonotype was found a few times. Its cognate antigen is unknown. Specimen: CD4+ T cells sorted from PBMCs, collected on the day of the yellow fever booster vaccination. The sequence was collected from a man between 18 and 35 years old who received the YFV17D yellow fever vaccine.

The DNA of the CDR3 is TGTGCCAGCAGCAAGAGCGGGGTGCTGGAGACCCAGTACTTC. Its translation is CASSKSGVLETQYF. This chain joins TRBV3-1 and TRBJ2-5; 7 bases align to TRBD2. Per the germline V gene, CDR1 is LGHDT and CDR2 is YNNKEL (reference sequence). The CDR3 spans 14 residues. Germline trimming cut 5 bases from V and 5 bases from J; bases unmatched to any gene: 8.